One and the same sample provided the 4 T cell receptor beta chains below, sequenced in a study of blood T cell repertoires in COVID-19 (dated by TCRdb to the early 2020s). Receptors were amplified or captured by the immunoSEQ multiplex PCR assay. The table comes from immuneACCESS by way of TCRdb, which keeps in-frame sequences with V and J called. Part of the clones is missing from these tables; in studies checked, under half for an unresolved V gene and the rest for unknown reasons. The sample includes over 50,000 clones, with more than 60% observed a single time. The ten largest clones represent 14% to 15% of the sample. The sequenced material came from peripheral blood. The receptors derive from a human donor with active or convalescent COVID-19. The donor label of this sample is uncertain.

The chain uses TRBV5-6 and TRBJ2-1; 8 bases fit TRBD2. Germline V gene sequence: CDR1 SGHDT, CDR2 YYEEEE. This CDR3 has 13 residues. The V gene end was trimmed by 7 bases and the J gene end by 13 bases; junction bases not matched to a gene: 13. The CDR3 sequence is CASRVTQAGAQFF. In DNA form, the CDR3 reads TGTGCCAGCCGCGTGACTCAAGCGGGAGCCCAGTTCTTC.

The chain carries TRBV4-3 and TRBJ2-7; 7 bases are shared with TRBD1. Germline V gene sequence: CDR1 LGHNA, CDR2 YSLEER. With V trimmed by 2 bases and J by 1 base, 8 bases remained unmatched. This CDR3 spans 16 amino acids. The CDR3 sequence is CASSQYRGAPSYEQYF. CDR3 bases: TGCGCCAGCAGCCAATACAGGGGAGCCCCTTCCTACGAGCAGTACTTC.

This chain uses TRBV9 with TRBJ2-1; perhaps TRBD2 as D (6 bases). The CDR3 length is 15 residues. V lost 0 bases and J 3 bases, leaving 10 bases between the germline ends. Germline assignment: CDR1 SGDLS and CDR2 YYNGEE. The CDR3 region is CASSVDGGGYNEQFF. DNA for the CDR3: TGTGCCAGCAGCGTAGACGGGGGAGGCTACAATGAGCAGTTCTTC.

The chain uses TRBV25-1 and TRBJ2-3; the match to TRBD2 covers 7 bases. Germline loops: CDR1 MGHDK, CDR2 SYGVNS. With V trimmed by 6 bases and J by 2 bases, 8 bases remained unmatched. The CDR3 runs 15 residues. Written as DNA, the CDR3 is TGTGCCAGCAGGGGGGGGAATGGGATCACAGATACGCAGTATTTT. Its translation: CASRGGNGITDTQYF.